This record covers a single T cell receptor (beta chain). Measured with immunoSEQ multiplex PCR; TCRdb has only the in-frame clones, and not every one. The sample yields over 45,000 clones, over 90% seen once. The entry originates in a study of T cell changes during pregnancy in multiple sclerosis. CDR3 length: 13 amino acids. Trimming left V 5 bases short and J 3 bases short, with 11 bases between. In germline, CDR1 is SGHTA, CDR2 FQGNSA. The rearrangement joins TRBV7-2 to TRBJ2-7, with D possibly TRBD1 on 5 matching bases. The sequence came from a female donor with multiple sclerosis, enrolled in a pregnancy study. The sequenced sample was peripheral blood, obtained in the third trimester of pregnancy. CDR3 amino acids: CASSAPDSYEQYF. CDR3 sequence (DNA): TGTGCCAGCAGCGCACCTGACAGCTACGAGCAGTACTTC. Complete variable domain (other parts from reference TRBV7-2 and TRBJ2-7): GAGVSQSPSNKVTEKGKDVELRCDPISGHTALYWYRQSLGQGLEFLIYFQGNSAPDKSGLPSDRFSAERTGGSVSTLTIQRTQQEDSAVYLCASSAPDSYEQYFGPGTRLTVT.